A single sample gave rise to the 7 T cell receptor beta chains below, sequenced in a study of T cell responses to AZD1222 COVID-19 vaccine. Libraries were prepared by immunoSEQ multiplex PCR; TCRdb keeps only in-frame clonotypes and omits some of them. The table lists 100,000 to 150,000 clones, roughly 88% of them singletons. The sample in question was peripheral blood, obtained 28 days after the second AZD1222 dose. Source of these receptors: an adult who received the AZD1222 COVID-19 vaccine.

This chain joins TRBV28 and TRBJ2-2; either TRBD1 or TRBD2 may fit D (5 bases each). Trimming took 9 bases from V and 8 from J, leaving 19 bases between them. CDR3 size: 14 residues. Germline CDR1 and CDR2: MDHEN and SYDVKM. The DNA of the CDR3 is TGTGCCAGTTGGGACGGTGAAATTACGGGGGAGCTGTTTTTT. Translating gives CASWDGEITGELFF.

The chain combines TRBV4-1 with TRBJ1-2, with D unclear. This CDR3 comprises 16 residues. V was cut by 0 bases and J by 2 bases, with 13 bases left in between. Looked up from germline, CDR1 is MGHRA and CDR2 is YSYEKL. In nucleotides, the CDR3 is TGCGCCAGCAGCCAAGATATCTGGGGAAAAAACTATGGCTACACCTTC. As protein: CASSQDIWGKNYGYTF.

The chain employs TRBV7-8 and TRBJ1-1, with TRBD1 as a possible D gene (6 bases). Per germline, CDR1 SGHVS and CDR2 FQNEAQ. The V end was cut by 4 bases, the J end by 0 bases, with 12 bases between. The CDR3 sequence is 15 residues long. The CDR3 DNA reads TGTGCCAGCAGCTCACAGGGTACCGTGAACACTGAAGCTTTCTTT. Encoded protein: CASSSQGTVNTEAFF.

This clone was observed once. The CDR3 DNA follows: TGTGCCAGCTCACCGGTCCTTAATGAAAAACTGTTTTTT. This encodes CASSPVLNEKLFF. The chain combines TRBV18 with TRBJ1-4; no clear D. Germline V lookup: CDR1 KGHSH, CDR2 LQKENI. The V end was cut by 3 bases, the J end by 4 bases, with 6 bases between. The CDR3 spans 13 residues.

V is TRBV28 and J is TRBJ1-1, with D possibly being TRBD1 (6 bases). The germline V gene encodes CDR1 MDHEN and CDR2 SYDVKM. The V and J ends lost 2 bases and 4 bases respectively, with 11 bases between them. CDR3 length: 14 residues. CDR3 DNA: TGTGCCAGCAGTTTAGGACAGAAGTTCACTGAAGCTTTCTTT. Encoded protein: CASSLGQKFTEAFF.

The chain has TRBV5-6 and TRBJ1-4, with 8 nucleotides matching TRBD1. The V segment lost 4 bases and the J segment 0 bases; nucleotides outside the gene matches: 8. There are 17 residues in the CDR3. Germline V CDR1 and CDR2: SGHDT, YYEEEE. This CDR3 reads CASSPGQVITTNEKLFF. DNA of the CDR3: TGTGCCAGCAGCCCGGGACAGGTGATTACAACTAATGAAAAACTGTTTTTT.

The CDR3 DNA sequence: TGTGCCAGCAGCCGGGACCATACAGGGAAGGCGTGGGAGACCCAGTACTTC. This sequence encodes CASSRDHTGKAWETQYF. This sequence joins TRBV7-8 and TRBJ2-5, with D possibly being TRBD1 (6 bases). This CDR3 has 17 amino acids. In germline, CDR1 is SGHVS, CDR2 FQNEAQ. Trimming took off 5 bases at V and 5 bases at J, with 24 bases between the two ends.